This T cell receptor (beta chain) was recovered during a study of blood T cell repertoires in COVID-19. Generated by immunoSEQ multiplex PCR, the TCRdb table keeps only in-frame clones and is missing some. Found here are about 200,000 clones, about 85% of them singletons; the top ten hold under 7%. Losses at the gene ends were 1 base for V and 6 bases for J; bases not matched to a gene: 6. Germline V gene data show CDR1 as GTSNPN and CDR2 as SVGIG (reference sequence). This CDR3 region has 15 residues. Followed over time, Seattle patients had been enrolled while infection was active. The TCR was taken from a woman aged 40 to 50 with COVID-19, enrolled during active disease. Material for sequencing was peripheral blood. V gene TRBV30 combines with J gene TRBJ2-3, with 11 bases identical to TRBD2. The CDR3 loop reads CAWSALSGRADTQYF. The CDR3, as DNA: TGTGCCTGGAGTGCCCTTAGCGGGAGGGCCGATACGCAGTATTTT.